Detailed here is one TCR beta chain. CDR1 and CDR2 from the germline V gene are SNHLY and FYNNEI. This CDR3 is built from 14 residues. Trimming left V 3 bases short and J 1 base short, with 9 bases between. The record originates from a study of shared clonotypes between healthy human individuals. Under the authors' procedure: Junction-only sequences produced by ImmunoSEQ had no quality scores, so filtering differed. Profiling relied on immunoSEQ multiplex PCR, and the TCRdb table lists in-frame clones only, not all of them. The DNA gave D and trimming, while V, J and clone size come from that table. The repertoire holds about 450,000 clones, with 79% as singletons.

Input material: PBMCs. The chain carries TRBV2 and TRBJ1-1, with D hard to call. The receptor comes from a woman aged 35 to 49 in good health. Some clones in this sample may be carry-over from other donors' samples. The CDR3 DNA reads TGTGCCAGCAGTGATGGACGCAGGAACACTGAAGCTTTCTTT. It is translated as CASSDGRRNTEAFF.